The rows below give T cell receptor beta chains drawn from one sample of a study of vaccination and CD4 T cells after COVID-19. The antigens these receptors bind are not known. MiXCR, applied by TCRdb to the PCR reads, yields one record per CDR3 protein. The sample yields around 2,900 distinct CDR3 sequences, 84% seen once. The sequenced sample was CD4+ T cells from blood, cultured in vitro. The origin of the receptors is a human donor who had recovered from COVID-19. Both conserved end residues are part of each CDR3. D genes are given only for firm matches. The listing skips clone size in some rows; elsewhere it reads once, few, many or a size class.

length	D	size	V	J	DNA	CDR3
15	NA	NA	TRBV7-9	TRBJ2-2	TGTGCCAGCAGCTTCCAGGGCCGGAACACCGGGGAGCTGTTTTTT	CASSFQGRNTGELFF
16	TRBD1	NA	TRBV28	TRBJ1-1	TGTGCCAGCAGAACTATCTCGGGGAGGGGGCCCACTGAAGCTTTCTTT	CASRTISGRGPTEAFF
13	NA	NA	TRBV7-2	TRBJ1-1	TGTGCCAGCAGCCGCCGGGTGAACACTGAAGCTTTCTTT	CASSRRVNTEAFF
15	NA	NA	TRBV30	TRBJ1-2	TGTGCCTGGAGTGCCCGCGCGGGGAGTGTAAATGGCTACACCTTC	CAWSARAGSVNGYTF
21	TRBD2	NA	TRBV4-1	TRBJ2-5	TGCGCCAGCAGCCAAGATCGCCCGGCGGGGGGTCGACAATCGGGGCAAGAGACCCAGTACTTC	CASSQDRPAGGRQSGQETQYF
14	TRBD1	NA	TRBV28	TRBJ1-2	TGTGCCAGCAGTTCCTCCGGGACAGTCTATGGCTACACCTTC	CASSSSGTVYGYTF
16	TRBD1	NA	TRBV7-3	TRBJ1-2	TGTGCCAGCAGCGTACCCGGGACAGGGAGTTTTCGTGGCTACACCTTC	CASSVPGTGSFRGYTF
14	NA	NA	TRBV7-9	TRBJ2-1	TGTGCCAGCAACCAGGGGGGGGCTGGGAATGAGCAGTTCTTC	CASNQGGAGNEQFF
14	NA	NA	TRBV27	TRBJ1-6	TGTGCCAGCACGAGGGGAGGTTATAATTCACCCCTCCACTTT	CASTRGGYNSPLHF
14	TRBD1	NA	TRBV7-3	TRBJ1-2	TGTGCCAGCAGCTTAGAGGGACAGGGCTATGGCTACACCTTC	CASSLEGQGYGYTF
16	TRBD1	NA	TRBV7-3	TRBJ2-1	TGTGCCAGCAGCTCCCGGACAGGGGGCCGGAACAATGAGCAGTTCTTC	CASSSRTGGRNNEQFF
15	NA	NA	TRBV9	TRBJ2-5	TGTGCCAGCAGCGTAGTTACCGGGCGAGGGGAGACCCAGTACTTC	CASSVVTGRGETQYF
14	TRBD2	few	TRBV3-1	TRBJ2-7	TGTGCCAGCAGCCTATCTTCTGGGGGGGACGAGCAGTACTTC	CASSLSSGGDEQYF
18	NA	NA	TRBV19	TRBJ2-6	TGTGCCAGTAGTACCCTTGGACGGTCGGCCTCTGGGGCCAACGTCCTGACTTTC	CASSTLGRSASGANVLTF
15	NA	NA	TRBV10-3	TRBJ1-2	TGTGCCATCAGTGAGTCTCTCTCCGCTAACTATGGCTACACCTTC	CAISESLSANYGYTF
12	NA	NA	TRBV29-1	TRBJ1-1	TGCAGCGTTGAGGGGGGCTGGACTGAAGCTTTCTTT	CSVEGGWTEAFF
17	NA	NA	TRBV10-3	TRBJ1-2	TGTGCCATCAGAGAAAGATGGACCGACGATTCAAACTATGGCTACACCTTC	CAIRERWTDDSNYGYTF
16	TRBD1	NA	TRBV19	TRBJ1-1	TGTGCCAGTAGTCGCCCTACAGGGGGAGTTAACACTGAAGCTTTCTTT	CASSRPTGGVNTEAFF
12	NA	once	TRBV10-3	TRBJ1-5	TGTGCCATGGGATCCCTCGGGCAGCCCCAGCATTTT	CAMGSLGQPQHF
19	NA	NA	TRBV5-1	TRBJ1-2	TGCGCCAGCAGCTTGGATATAATTGAGGGGCAATTGGCTAACTATGGCTACACCTTC	CASSLDIIEGQLANYGYTF
15	NA	NA	TRBV6-5	TRBJ1-5	TGTGCCAGCAGTTACCGCGACAGGTCCAATCAGCCCCAGCATTTT	CASSYRDRSNQPQHF
16	NA	NA	TRBV2	TRBJ1-2	TGTGCCAGCAGTGAACTCCGGGCAGGCGGAGTGAGGGGCTACACCTTC	CASSELRAGGVRGYTF
14	NA	NA	TRBV6-1	TRBJ1-1	TGTGCCAGCAGACCACAGGGAATGAACACTGAAGCTTTCTTT	CASRPQGMNTEAFF
15	NA	NA	TRBV19	TRBJ1-2	TGTGCCAGTAGTATCGACGCAGGGTTAAACTATGGCTACACCTTC	CASSIDAGLNYGYTF
13	NA	NA	TRBV7-3	TRBJ1-2	TGTGCCAGCAGCTACGGAGGGGCAGGAGGCTACACCTTC	CASSYGGAGGYTF
12	NA	NA	TRBV7-9	TRBJ1-5	TGCGCCAGCAGCTTGGAGGGTCAGCCCCAGCATTTT	CASSLEGQPQHF
13	NA	NA	TRBV7-3	TRBJ1-2	TGTGCCAGCAGCTTAACTTACGGAGGGAGCTACACCTTC	CASSLTYGGSYTF
14	TRBD1	once	TRBV7-8	TRBJ1-5	TGTGCCAGCAGCCTAGGGGGACAGCATCAGCCCCAGCATTTT	CASSLGGQHQPQHF
15	NA	NA	TRBV6-1	TRBJ1-6	TGTGCCAGCAGATTAAGGGTTGAATATAATTCACCCCTCCACTTT	CASRLRVEYNSPLHF